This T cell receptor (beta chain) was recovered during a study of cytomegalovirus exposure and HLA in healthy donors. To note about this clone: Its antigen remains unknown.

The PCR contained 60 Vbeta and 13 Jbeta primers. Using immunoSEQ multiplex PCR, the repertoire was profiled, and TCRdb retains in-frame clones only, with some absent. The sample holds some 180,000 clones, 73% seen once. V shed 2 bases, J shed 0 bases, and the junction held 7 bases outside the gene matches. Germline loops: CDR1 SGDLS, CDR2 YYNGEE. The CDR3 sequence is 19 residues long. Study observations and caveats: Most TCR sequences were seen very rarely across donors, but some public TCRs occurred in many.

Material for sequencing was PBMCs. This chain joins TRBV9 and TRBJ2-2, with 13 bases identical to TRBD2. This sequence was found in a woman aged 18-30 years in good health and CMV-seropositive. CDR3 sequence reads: CASSVTGLAGAPNTGELFF. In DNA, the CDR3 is TGTGCCAGCAGCGTGACTGGACTAGCGGGGGCTCCGAACACCGGGGAGCTGTTTTTT.